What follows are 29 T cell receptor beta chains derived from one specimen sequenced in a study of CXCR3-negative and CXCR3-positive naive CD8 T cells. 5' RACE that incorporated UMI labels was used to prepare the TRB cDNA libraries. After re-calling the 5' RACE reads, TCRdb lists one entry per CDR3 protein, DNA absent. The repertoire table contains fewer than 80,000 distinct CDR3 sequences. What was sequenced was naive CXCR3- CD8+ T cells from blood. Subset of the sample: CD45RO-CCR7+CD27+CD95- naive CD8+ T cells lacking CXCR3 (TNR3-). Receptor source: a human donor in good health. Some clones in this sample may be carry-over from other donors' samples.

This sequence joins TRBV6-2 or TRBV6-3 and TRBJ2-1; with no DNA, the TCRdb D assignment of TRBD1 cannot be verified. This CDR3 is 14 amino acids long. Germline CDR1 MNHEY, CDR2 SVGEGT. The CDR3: CASSSGTVYNEQFF.

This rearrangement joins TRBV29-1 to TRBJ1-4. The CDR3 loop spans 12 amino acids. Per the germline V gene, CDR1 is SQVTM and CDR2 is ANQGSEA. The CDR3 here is CSASGGGLELFF. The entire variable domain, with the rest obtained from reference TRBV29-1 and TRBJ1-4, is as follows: SAVISQKPSRDICQRGTSLTIQCQVDSQVTMMFWYRQQPGQSLTLIATANQGSEATYESGFVIDKFPISRPNLTFSTLTVSNMSPEDSSIYLCSASGGGLELFFGSGTQLSVL.

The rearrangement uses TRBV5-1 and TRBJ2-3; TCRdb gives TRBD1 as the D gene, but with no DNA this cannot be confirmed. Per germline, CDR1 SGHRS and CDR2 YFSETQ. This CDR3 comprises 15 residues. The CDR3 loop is CASSLGQGATDTQYF. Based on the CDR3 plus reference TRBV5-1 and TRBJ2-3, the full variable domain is KAGVTQTPRYLIKTRGQQVTLSCSPISGHRSVSWYQQTPGQGLQFLFEYFSETQRNKGNFPGRFSGRQFSNSRSEMNVSTLELGDSALYLCASSLGQGATDTQYFGPGTRLTVL.

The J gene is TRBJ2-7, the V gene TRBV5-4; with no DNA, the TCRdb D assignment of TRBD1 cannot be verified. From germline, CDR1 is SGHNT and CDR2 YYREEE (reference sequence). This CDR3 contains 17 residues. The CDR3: CASSLSVGQDPTYEQYF.

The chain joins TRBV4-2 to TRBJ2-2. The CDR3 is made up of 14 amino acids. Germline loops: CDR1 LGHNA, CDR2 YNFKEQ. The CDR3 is CASSQAELAGELFF.

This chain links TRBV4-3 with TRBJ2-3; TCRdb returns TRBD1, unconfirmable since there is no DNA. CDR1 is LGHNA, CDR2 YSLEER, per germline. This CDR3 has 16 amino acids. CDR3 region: CASSQDAGGITDTQYF.

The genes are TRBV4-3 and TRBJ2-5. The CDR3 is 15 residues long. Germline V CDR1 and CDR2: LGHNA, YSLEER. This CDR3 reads CASSQDAGYQETQYF.

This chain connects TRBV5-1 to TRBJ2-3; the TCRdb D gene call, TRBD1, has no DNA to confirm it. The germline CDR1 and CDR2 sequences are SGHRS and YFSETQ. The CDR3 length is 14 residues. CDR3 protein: CASSQTGFGDTQYF.

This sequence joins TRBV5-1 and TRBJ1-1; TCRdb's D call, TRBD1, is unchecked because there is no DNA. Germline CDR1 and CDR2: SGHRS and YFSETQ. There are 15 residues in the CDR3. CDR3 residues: CASSLATGAFTEAFF.

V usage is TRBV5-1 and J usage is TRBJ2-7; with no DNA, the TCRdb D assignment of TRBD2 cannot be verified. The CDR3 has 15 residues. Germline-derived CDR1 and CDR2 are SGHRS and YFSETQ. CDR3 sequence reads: CASSLWPSGSQEQYF.

This chain's CDR3 is CASSLGPDAYEQYF. The chain links TRBV7-9 to TRBJ2-7; TCRdb indicates TRBD2, and absent DNA this call remains unverified. Germline V CDR1 and CDR2: SEHNR, FQNEAQ (reference sequence). The CDR3 sequence is 14 residues long.

The CDR3 loop reads CASSPPGTVEQFF. The chain uses TRBV7-9 and TRBJ2-1; TCRdb indicates TRBD2, and absent DNA this call remains unverified. The CDR3 totals 13 residues. Germline V gives CDR1 SEHNR, CDR2 FQNEAQ (reference sequence). Filled out from reference TRBV7-9 and TRBJ2-1, the complete variable domain reads DTGVSQNPRHKITKRGQNVTFRCDPISEHNRLYWYRQTLGQGPEFLTYFQNEAQLEKSRLLSDRFSAERPKGSFSTLEIQRTEQGDSAMYLCASSPPGTVEQFFGPGTRLTVL.

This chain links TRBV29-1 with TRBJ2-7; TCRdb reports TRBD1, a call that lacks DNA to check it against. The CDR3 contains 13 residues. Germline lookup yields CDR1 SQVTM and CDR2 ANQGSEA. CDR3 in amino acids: CSVVERGGYEQYF.

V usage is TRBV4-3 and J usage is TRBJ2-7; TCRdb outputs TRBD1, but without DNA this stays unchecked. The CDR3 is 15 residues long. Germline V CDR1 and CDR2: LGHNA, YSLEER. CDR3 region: CASSQGWDGPYEQYF.

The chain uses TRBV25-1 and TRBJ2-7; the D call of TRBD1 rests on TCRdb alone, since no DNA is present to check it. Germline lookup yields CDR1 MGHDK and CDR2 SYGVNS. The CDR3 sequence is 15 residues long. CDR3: CASSDIGLRGYEQYF.

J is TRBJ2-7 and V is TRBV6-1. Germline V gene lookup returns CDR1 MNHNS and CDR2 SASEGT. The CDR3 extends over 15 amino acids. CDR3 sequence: CASSVFQGGTYEQYF.

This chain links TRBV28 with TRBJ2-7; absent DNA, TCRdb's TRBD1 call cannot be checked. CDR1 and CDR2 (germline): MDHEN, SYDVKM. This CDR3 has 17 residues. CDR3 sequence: CASSLLSPGGAAREQYF.

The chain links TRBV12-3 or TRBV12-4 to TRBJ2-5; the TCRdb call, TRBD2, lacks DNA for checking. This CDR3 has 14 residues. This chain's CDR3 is CASSFGTSWETQYF.

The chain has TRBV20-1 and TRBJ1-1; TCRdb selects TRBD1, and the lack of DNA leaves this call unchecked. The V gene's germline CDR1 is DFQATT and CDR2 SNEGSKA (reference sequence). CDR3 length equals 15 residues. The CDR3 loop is CSARDSGTVNTEAFF.

CDR3 sequence reads: CATSRSDISHTQYF. The chain carries TRBV15 and TRBJ2-3. The CDR3 consists of 14 residues. Germline loops: CDR1 LNHNV, CDR2 YYDKDF (reference sequence).

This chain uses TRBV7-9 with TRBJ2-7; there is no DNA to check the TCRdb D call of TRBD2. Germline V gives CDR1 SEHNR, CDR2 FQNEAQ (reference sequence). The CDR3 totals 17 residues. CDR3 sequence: CASSRGAGLAGLYEQYF.

The CDR3 region is CASSEPQGPSYQPQHF. The gene calls are TRBV2 and TRBJ1-5. CDR3 length: 16 amino acids. CDR1 SNHLY and CDR2 FYNNEI come from the germline V gene.

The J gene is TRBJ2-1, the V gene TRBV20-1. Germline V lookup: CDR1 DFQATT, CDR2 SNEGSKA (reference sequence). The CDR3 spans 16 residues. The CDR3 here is CSARDAAGGSYNEQFF.

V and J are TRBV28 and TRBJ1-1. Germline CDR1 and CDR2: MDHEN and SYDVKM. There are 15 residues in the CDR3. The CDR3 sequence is CASSFRGVRDTEAFF.

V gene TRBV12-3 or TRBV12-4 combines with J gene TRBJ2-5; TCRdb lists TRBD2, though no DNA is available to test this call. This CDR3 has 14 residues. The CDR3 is CASSPEGLQETQYF.

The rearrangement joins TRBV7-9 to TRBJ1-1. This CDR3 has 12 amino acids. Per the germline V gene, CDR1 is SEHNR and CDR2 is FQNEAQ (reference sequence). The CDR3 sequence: CASSSLGTEAFF.

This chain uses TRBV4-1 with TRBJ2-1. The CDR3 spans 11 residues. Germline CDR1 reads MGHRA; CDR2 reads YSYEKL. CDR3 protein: CASSQKVEQFF.

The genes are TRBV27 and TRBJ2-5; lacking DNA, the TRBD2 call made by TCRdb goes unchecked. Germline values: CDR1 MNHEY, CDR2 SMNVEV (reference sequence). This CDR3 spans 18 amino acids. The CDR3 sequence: CASSSSRATVEHKRTQYF.

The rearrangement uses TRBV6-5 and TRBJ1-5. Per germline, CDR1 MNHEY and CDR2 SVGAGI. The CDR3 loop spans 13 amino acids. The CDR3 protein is CASSYADNQPQHF.